This TCR beta chain was captured in a study of CD8+CD57+ T cells in acquired aplastic anemia. General study findings and limits: No significant difference in CD8+ Simpson's diversity was found between patients and controls.

TCR beta VDJ and CDR3 profiles were obtained from a genomic DNA template. TCRdb reprocessed the reads with MiXCR, giving one entry per CDR3 protein. This sample carries a few hundred thousand distinct CDR3 sequences, 56% of them seen once, and the ten largest clones take 1.3%. Turning to this clonotype: Its antigen is unidentified.

Germline loops: CDR1 DFQATT, CDR2 SNEGSKA (reference sequence). CDR3 size: 8 residues. Trimming shortened V by 6 bases and J by 11 bases, and 7 bases separated the two germline ends. Patients chosen for sequencing had CD8+CD57+ cells that had expanded, as shown by flow cytometry. The clonotype was recovered from a human donor with aplastic anemia. The sample consisted of sorted CD4+, CD8+, or CD8+CD57+ T cells (not recorded which) from PBMCs. V usage is TRBV20-1 and J usage is TRBJ2-5; D is ambiguous. As DNA, the CDR3 is TGCAGTGCAGAGATACAGTACTTC. Protein: CSAEIQYF.